The 10 T cell receptor beta chains below come from one sample, sequenced in a study of blood T cell repertoires in COVID-19 (dated by TCRdb to the early 2020s). Receptor amplification or capture employed the immunoSEQ multiplex PCR assay. TCRdb re-hosts the immuneACCESS table, in-frame sequences only. Its copies lack some clones; in the studies checked, an unresolved V gene accounts for under half of them, and the cause for the rest is not known. The sample table records 150,000 to 200,000 clones; roughly 80% of these occur just once. The ten largest clonotypes hold more than 12% of the sample. The sample consisted of peripheral blood. The receptors derive from a woman in her 70s with COVID-19, enrolled during active disease.

CDR3 sequence reads: CASSPAGTSRNSQKFF. CDR3 nucleotide sequence: TGTGCCAGTAGTCCGGCCGGGACTAGTAGGAATTCGCAAAAGTTCTTC. V and J are TRBV19 and TRBJ2-1; 8 positions agree with TRBD2. Germline CDR1 and CDR2: LNHDA and SQIVND (reference sequence). This CDR3 contains 16 residues. Germline trimming cut 5 bases from V and 14 bases from J; bases unmatched to any gene: 20.

The chain joins TRBV7-2 to TRBJ1-1; TRBD1 might be the D (5 bases). V shed 2 bases and J shed 1 base, with 8 bases lying between them. This CDR3 contains 14 residues. Germline CDR1 is SGHTA and CDR2 is FQGNSA. The CDR3: CASSLRQTNTEAFF. The CDR3 bases are TGTGCCAGCAGCTTACGACAGACGAACACTGAAGCTTTCTTT.

This chain uses TRBV19 with TRBJ2-5; maybe TRBD2 (6 bases). The germline gives CDR1 LNHDA, CDR2 SQIVND (reference sequence). V lost 0 bases to trimming and J lost 3 bases, with 17 bases between them. There are 17 residues in the CDR3. The CDR3 nucleotides read TGTGCCAGTAGTATAGATCTATATGCTAGCGCCAAAGAGACCCAGTACTTC. Translated: CASSIDLYASAKETQYF.

The rearrangement joins TRBV21-1 to TRBJ1-2; the table's D call TRBD1 went unverified against the DNA. TRBV21-1 is annotated as a pseudogene. This CDR3 contains 16 residues. CDR3 bases: TGTGCCAGCAGCAAAAGGGACAGGGAGGCTCTAAGAGGCTACACCTTC. Translated: CASSKRDREALRGYTF.

This clone was seen only a few times. The CDR3 DNA reads TGTGCCAGCAGCTTAGGGACTGCGGATTCACCCCTCCACTTT. As protein: CASSLGTADSPLHF. V is TRBV7-9 and J is TRBJ1-6; D remains unclear. The CDR3 spans 14 residues. CDR1 and CDR2 (germline): SEHNR, FQNEAQ (reference sequence). Deletions cut 1 base from V and 8 bases from J, with 9 bases between.

The chain carries TRBV6-6 and TRBJ1-4, with D perhaps TRBD1 (5 bases). The CDR3 contains 14 residues. CDR1 is MNHNY, CDR2 SVGAGI, per germline (reference sequence). V shed 2 bases and J shed 8 bases, with 12 bases lying between them. The CDR3 region is CASSYGQGLEKLFF. CDR3 DNA: TGTGCCAGCAGTTACGGGCAGGGTCTGGAAAAACTGTTTTTT.

This chain uses TRBV7-2 with TRBJ1-1, with 8 bases aligning to TRBD1. The J segment lost 7 bases and the V segment lost 4 bases, leaving 8 bases of the junction unmatched. CDR3 size: 14 residues. Germline values: CDR1 SGHTA, CDR2 FQGNSA. CDR3 amino acids: CASSSQGQGLEAFF. CDR3 nucleotides: TGTGCCAGCAGCTCCCAAGGACAGGGCCTTGAAGCTTTCTTT.

The chain combines TRBV5-6 with TRBJ2-2, with D tentatively TRBD1 (5 bases). CDR1 and CDR2 (germline): SGHDT, YYEEEE. The CDR3 sequence is 16 residues long. V was trimmed by 2 bases and J by 4 bases, leaving 15 bases between them. This CDR3 reads CASSLFRGQSTGELFF. Here the CDR3 DNA reads TGTGCCAGCAGCTTATTTAGGGGTCAGAGCACCGGGGAGCTGTTTTTT.

The rearrangement uses TRBV2 and TRBJ1-5; tentatively, D is TRBD1 (6 bases). Germline values: CDR1 SNHLY, CDR2 FYNNEI. V was shortened by 4 bases and J by 6 bases, with 19 bases between the two germline ends. This CDR3 is built from 16 residues. CDR3 protein: CASSGTVQASFQPQHF. Written as DNA, the CDR3 is TGTGCCAGCAGTGGGACAGTTCAAGCCTCCTTTCAGCCCCAGCATTTT.

The rearrangement links TRBV5-4 to TRBJ1-2; D is uncertain. The CDR3 is 11 amino acids. Trimming pared 9 bases from V and 6 bases from J, leaving 12 bases between. CDR1 SGHNT and CDR2 YYREEE come from the germline V gene (reference sequence). CDR3 nucleotides: TGTGCCATCCTTTCCCCCCATGGCTACACCTTC. Amino acid sequence: CAILSPHGYTF.